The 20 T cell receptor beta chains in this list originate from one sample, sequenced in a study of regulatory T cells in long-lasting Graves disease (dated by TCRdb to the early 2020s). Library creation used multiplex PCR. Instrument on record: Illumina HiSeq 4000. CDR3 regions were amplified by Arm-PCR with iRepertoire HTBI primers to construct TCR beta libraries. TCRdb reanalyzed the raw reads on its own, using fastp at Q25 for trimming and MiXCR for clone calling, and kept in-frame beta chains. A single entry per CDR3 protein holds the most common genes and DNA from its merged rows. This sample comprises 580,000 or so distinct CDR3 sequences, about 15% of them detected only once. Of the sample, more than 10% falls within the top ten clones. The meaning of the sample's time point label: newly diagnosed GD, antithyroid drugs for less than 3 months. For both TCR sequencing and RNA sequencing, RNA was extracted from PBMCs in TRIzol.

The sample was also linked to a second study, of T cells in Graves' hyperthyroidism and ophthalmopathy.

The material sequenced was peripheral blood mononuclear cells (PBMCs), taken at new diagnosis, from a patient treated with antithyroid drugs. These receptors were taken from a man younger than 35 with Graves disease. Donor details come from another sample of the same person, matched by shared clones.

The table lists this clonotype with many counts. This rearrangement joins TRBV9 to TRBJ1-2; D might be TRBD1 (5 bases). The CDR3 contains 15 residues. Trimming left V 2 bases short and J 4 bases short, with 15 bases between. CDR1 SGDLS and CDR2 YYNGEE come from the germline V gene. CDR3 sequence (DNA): TGTGCCAGCAGCGTCGTACCGGGTCAGGGCTATGGCTACACCTTC. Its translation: CASSVVPGQGYGYTF. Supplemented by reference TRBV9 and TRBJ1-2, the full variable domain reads DSGVTQTPKHLITATGQRVTLRCSPRSGDLSVYWYQQSLDQGLQFLIQYYNGEERAKGNILERFSAQQFPDLHSELNLSSLELGDSALYFCASSVVPGQGYGYTFGSGTRLTVV.

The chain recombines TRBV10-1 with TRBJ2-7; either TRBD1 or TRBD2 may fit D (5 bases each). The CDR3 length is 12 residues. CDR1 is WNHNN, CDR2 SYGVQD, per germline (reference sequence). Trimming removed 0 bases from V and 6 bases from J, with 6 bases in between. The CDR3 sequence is CASSESGTEQYF. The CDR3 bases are TGCGCCAGCAGTGAGTCAGGGACCGAGCAGTACTTC.

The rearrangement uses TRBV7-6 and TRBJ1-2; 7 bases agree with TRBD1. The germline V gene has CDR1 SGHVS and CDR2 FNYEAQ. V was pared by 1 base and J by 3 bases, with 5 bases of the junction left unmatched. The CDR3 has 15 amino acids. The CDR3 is CASSLGGRGDYGYTF. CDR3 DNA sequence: TGTGCCAGCAGCTTAGGGGGCAGGGGGGACTATGGCTACACCTTC.

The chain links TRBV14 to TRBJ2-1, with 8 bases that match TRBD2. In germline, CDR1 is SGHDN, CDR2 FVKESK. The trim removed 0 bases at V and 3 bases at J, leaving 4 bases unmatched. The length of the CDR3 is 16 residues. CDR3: CASSQDRLAGYNEQFF. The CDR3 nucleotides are TGTGCCAGCAGCCAAGATCGTCTAGCGGGCTACAATGAGCAGTTCTTC. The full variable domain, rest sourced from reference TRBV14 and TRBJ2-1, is EAGVTQFPSHSVIEKGQTVTLRCDPISGHDNLYWYRRVMGKEIKFLLHFVKESKQDESGMPNNRFLAERTGGTYSTLKVQPAELEDSGVYFCASSQDRLAGYNEQFFGPGTRLTVL.

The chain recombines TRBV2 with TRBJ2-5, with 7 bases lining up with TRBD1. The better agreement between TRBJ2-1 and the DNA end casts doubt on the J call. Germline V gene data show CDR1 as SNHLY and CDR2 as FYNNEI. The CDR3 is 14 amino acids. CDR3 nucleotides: TGTGCCAGCAGTGAGGGACAGCTCCAAGAGACCCAGTTCTTC. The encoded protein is CASSEGQLQETQFF.

The CDR3 nucleotides read TGCGCCAGCAGTGAATCCGGCCATGGGGGCACTGAAGCTTTCTTT. It translates to CASSESGHGGTEAFF. The genes are TRBV10-2 and TRBJ1-1; D may be TRBD1 (5 bases). V gave up 3 bases and J gave up 4 bases, with 15 bases separating them. This CDR3 has 15 amino acids. Germline CDR1 is WSHSY and CDR2 is SAAADI.

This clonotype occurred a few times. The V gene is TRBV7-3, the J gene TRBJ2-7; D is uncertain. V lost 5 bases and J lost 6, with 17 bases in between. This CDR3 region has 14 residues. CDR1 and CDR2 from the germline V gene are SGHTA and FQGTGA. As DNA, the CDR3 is TGTGCCAGCAGCCCAACCGGGCCCTCTCCCGAGCAGTACTTC. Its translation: CASSPTGPSPEQYF.

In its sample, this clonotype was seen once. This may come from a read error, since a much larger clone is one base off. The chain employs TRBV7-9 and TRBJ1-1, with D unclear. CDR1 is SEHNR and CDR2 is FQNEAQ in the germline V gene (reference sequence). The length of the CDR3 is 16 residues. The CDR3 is CASGLTGRGSNTEAFF. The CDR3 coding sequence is TGTGCCAGCGGCTTAACCGGGCGCGGGTCGAACACTGAAGCTTTCTTT.

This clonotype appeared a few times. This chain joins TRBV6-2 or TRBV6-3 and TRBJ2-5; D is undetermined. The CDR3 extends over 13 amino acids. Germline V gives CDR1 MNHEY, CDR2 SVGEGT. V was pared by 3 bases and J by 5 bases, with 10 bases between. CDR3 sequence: CASSYSRMETQYF. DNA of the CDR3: TGTGCCAGCAGTTATTCCAGGATGGAGACCCAGTACTTC.

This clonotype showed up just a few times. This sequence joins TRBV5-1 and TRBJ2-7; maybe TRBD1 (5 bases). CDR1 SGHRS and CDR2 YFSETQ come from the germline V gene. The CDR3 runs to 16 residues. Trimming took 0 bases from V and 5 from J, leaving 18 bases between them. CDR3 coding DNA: TGCGCCAGCAGCTTGGACCTCCGTAGGGGCGGCCACGAGCAGTACTTC. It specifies CASSLDLRRGGHEQYF.

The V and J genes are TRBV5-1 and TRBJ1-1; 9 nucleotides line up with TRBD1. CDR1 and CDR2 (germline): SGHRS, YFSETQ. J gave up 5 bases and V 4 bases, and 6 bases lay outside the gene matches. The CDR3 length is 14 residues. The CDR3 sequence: CASSTGQGETEAFF. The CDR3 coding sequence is TGCGCCAGCAGCACGGGACAGGGTGAAACTGAAGCTTTCTTT.

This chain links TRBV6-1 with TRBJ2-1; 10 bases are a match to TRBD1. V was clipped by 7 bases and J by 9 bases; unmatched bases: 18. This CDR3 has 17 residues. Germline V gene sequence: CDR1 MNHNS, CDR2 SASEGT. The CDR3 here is CASTLRHTGTGVFEQFF. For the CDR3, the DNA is TGTGCCAGCACCCTAAGACACACCGGGACAGGGGTTTTTGAGCAGTTCTTC.

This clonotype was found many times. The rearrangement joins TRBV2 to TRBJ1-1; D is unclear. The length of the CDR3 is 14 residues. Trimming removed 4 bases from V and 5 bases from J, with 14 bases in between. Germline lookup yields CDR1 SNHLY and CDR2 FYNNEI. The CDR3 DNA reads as TGTGCCAGCAGTGGACAAGGGTTGGGAACTGAAGCTTTCTTT. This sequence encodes CASSGQGLGTEAFF.

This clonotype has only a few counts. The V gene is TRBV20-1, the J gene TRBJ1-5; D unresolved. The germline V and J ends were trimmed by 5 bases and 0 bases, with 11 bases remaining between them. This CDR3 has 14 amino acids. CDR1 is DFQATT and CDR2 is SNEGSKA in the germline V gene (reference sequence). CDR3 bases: TGCAGTGCTGGCCGACGGAATAGCAATCAGCCCCAGCATTTT. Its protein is CSAGRRNSNQPQHF.

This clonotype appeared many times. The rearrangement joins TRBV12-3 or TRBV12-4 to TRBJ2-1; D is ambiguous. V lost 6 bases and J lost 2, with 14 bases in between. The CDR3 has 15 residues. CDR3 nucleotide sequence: TGTGCCAGCAGCACGGGTAGAAATCCCTACAATGAGCAGTTCTTC. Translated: CASSTGRNPYNEQFF.

CDR3 DNA: TGCAGTGCCCCTGGGACAGGGGGAGCGAACACTGAAGCTTTCTTT. Amino acid sequence: CSAPGTGGANTEAFF. V usage is TRBV20-1 and J usage is TRBJ1-1; 11 bases agree with TRBD1. V lost 6 bases to trimming and J lost 1 base; unmatched junction nucleotides: 7. The CDR3 is made up of 15 amino acids. Germline CDR1 DFQATT, CDR2 SNEGSKA (reference sequence).

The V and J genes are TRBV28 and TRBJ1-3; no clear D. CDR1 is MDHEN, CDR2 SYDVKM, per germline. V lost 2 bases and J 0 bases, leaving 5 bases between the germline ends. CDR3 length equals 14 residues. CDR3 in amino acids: CASSLVTSGNTIYF. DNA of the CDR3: TGTGCCAGCAGTTTAGTTACCTCTGGAAACACCATATATTTT.

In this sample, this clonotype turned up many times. For the CDR3, the DNA is TGTGCCAGCAGCGCGGGACAGGGAAATCAGCCCCAGCATTTT. Its translation is CASSAGQGNQPQHF. The J gene is TRBJ1-5, the V gene TRBV9; 9 nucleotides match TRBD1. Germline V gene sequence: CDR1 SGDLS, CDR2 YYNGEE. The CDR3 is 14 residues long. Trimming took 3 bases from V and 4 from J; bases not matched to a gene: 2. The whole variable domain, filled in from reference TRBV9 and TRBJ1-5, reads DSGVTQTPKHLITATGQRVTLRCSPRSGDLSVYWYQQSLDQGLQFLIQYYNGEERAKGNILERFSAQQFPDLHSELNLSSLELGDSALYFCASSAGQGNQPQHFGDGTRLSIL.

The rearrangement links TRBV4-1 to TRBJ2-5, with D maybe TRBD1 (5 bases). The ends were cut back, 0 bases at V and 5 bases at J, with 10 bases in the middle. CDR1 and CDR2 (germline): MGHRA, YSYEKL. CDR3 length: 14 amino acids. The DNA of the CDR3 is TGCGCCAGCAGCCAAGACCAGGGCTGGGAGACCCAGTACTTC. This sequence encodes CASSQDQGWETQYF.

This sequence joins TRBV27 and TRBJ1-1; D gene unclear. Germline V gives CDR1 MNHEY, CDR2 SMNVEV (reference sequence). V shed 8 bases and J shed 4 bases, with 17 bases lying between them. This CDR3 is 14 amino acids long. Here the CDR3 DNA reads TGTGCCAGCGAGGATATCTCCAGGACCACTGAAGCTTTCTTT. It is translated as CASEDISRTTEAFF.